The T cell receptor beta chain under discussion was sequenced for a study of T cells in Graves' hyperthyroidism and ophthalmopathy. Study-level results: Clonotypes that were expanded in thyroid above 0.001 mostly appeared in blood too.

Researchers barred patients who had uncontrolled infection, other autoimmune disease, pregnancy or lactation. Diagnoses were established using clinical symptoms, serum thyroxine and TRAb, thyroid ultrasound and orbital computed tomography. PBMCs were derived from around 10 ml fresh peripheral blood. Authors of the study amplified TCR beta CDR3 regions from RNA transcripts. First-round RT-PCR targeting the TCR CDR3 was performed with the HTBI primer set. TCRdb independently ran MiXCR on the multiplex PCR reads; one entry per CDR3 protein. This sample has 500,000 to 550,000 distinct CDR3 sequences, with roughly 20% found just once. Trimming removed 1 base at V and 1 base at J, with 8 bases between. The CDR3 covers 14 residues. The V gene's germline CDR1 is MGHRA and CDR2 YSYEKL. There are many counts of this clonotype. Its target is unknown.

The source material was blood. This clonotype was obtained from a man between 18 and 35 years old with Graves' hyperthyroidism. This chain links TRBV4-1 with TRBJ2-7; TRBD1 is a possible D gene (5 bases). CDR3 in DNA: TGCGCCAGCAGCCAAGGAAGGGGATCCTACGAGCAGTACTTC. It codes for CASSQGRGSYEQYF.